This entry lists 20 T cell receptor beta chains sequenced from one sample in a study of T cells after yellow fever vaccination. Via MiXCR, TCRdb re-called the 5' RACE reads, giving one row per CDR3 protein. The data show 150,000 to 200,000 distinct CDR3 sequences, with around 9.3% seen just once and approximately 35% held by the top ten. The material sequenced was CD8+ T cells sorted from PBMCs, taken 45 days after the yellow fever booster vaccination. These TCRs come from a man aged 18-30 years who received the YFV17D yellow fever vaccine.

The V gene is TRBV6-2 or TRBV6-3, the J gene TRBJ2-7; D gene ambiguous. The V gene lost 0 bases and the J gene lost 3 bases, with 9 bases spanning the gap. This CDR3 has 14 amino acids. Germline values: CDR1 MNHEY, CDR2 SVGEGT. The chain's CDR3 is CASSYSQELYEQYF. DNA for the CDR3: TGTGCCAGCAGTTACTCCCAGGAACTCTACGAGCAGTACTTC.

The rearrangement links TRBV9 to TRBJ1-1; 9 bases line up with TRBD1. Per germline, CDR1 SGDLS and CDR2 YYNGEE. The CDR3 covers 15 residues. Trimming took 3 bases from V and 1 from J; bases not matched to a gene: 4. The CDR3 spells CASSGDRGTNTEAFF. As DNA, the CDR3 is TGTGCCAGCAGCGGAGACAGGGGGACGAACACTGAAGCTTTCTTT. Supplemented by reference TRBV9 and TRBJ1-1, the full variable domain reads DSGVTQTPKHLITATGQRVTLRCSPRSGDLSVYWYQQSLDQGLQFLIQYYNGEERAKGNILERFSAQQFPDLHSELNLSSLELGDSALYFCASSGDRGTNTEAFFGQGTRLTVV.

This clonotype has more than one count but fewer than ten. The chain carries TRBV7-9 and TRBJ2-5; TRBD1 agrees at 7 bases. The CDR3 covers 17 residues. V trimming: 1 base; J trimming: 1 base; junction bases outside the gene matches: 9. The germline V gene encodes CDR1 SEHNR and CDR2 FQNEAQ (reference sequence). The CDR3, as DNA: TGTGCCAGCAGCTTAGGGGCTTGGACAGGCACCCAAGAGACCCAGTACTTC. Its protein is CASSLGAWTGTQETQYF.

In its sample, this clonotype was seen a few times. V is TRBV7-6 and J is TRBJ1-4; D not resolved. Trimming pared 4 bases from V and 5 bases from J, leaving 11 bases between. CDR1 and CDR2 from the germline V gene are SGHVS and FNYEAQ. This CDR3 spans 14 amino acids. This CDR3 is CASSSGPQNEKLFF. CDR3 in DNA: TGTGCCAGCAGCTCCGGACCTCAAAATGAAAAACTGTTTTTT.

The V call is TRBV7-9, the J call TRBJ1-5; D gene unclear. Trimming shortened V by 7 bases and J by 1 base, and 5 bases separated the two germline ends. The CDR3 sequence is 12 residues long. Germline V CDR1 and CDR2: SEHNR, FQNEAQ (reference sequence). CDR3 DNA sequence: TGTGCCAGCACTAGAAGCAATCAGCCCCAGCATTTT. This gives the protein CASTRSNQPQHF.

The table lists this clonotype with a few counts. CDR3 amino acids: CASSQDWGLSNQPQHF. The CDR3 DNA is TGCGCCAGCAGCCAAGATTGGGGTCTTAGCAATCAGCCCCAGCATTTT. The V call is TRBV4-3, the J call TRBJ1-5; D not resolved. Germline CDR1 and CDR2: LGHNA and YSLEER. V was cut by 0 bases and J by 0 bases, with 9 bases left in between. CDR3 length: 16 residues.

This clonotype has more than one count but fewer than ten. The chain has TRBV27 and TRBJ1-1, with 9 bases fitting TRBD1. V lost 0 bases to trimming and J lost 8 bases; unmatched junction nucleotides: 13. The germline gives CDR1 MNHEY, CDR2 SMNVEV (reference sequence). The CDR3 spans 17 residues. The CDR3 DNA follows: TGTGCCAGCAGTTTATCCGGGACAGGGTATGGGTTCGGGGAAGCTTTCTTT. It encodes CASSLSGTGYGFGEAFF.

This clonotype was seen more than once but under ten times. The chain combines TRBV6-5 with TRBJ1-1; weak D call: TRBD1 (6 bases). The germline V gene has CDR1 MNHEY and CDR2 SVGAGI. V gave up 0 bases and J gave up 4 bases, with 9 bases separating them. This CDR3 region has 14 residues. The CDR3 sequence is CASSYSRGGTEAFF. CDR3 in DNA: TGTGCCAGCAGTTACTCAAGGGGGGGCACTGAAGCTTTCTTT.

This clonotype was observed a few times. This chain connects TRBV7-6 to TRBJ2-2; TRBD2 matches at 12 bases. Germline trimming cut 2 bases from V and 0 bases from J; bases unmatched to any gene: 4. Germline CDR1 is SGHVS and CDR2 is FNYEAQ. This CDR3 contains 18 residues. The CDR3 DNA follows: TGTGCCAGCAGCTTACGGGCTAGCGGGGGGGCGAACACCGGGGAGCTGTTTTTT. The encoded protein is CASSLRASGGANTGELFF.

V and J are TRBV2 and TRBJ2-1, with 7 nucleotides matching TRBD1. The CDR3 loop spans 18 amino acids. V lost 7 bases, J lost 1 base, and 16 bases stayed unmatched. Germline CDR1 is SNHLY and CDR2 is FYNNEI. CDR3: CASNPDRTKRLSYNEQFF. The DNA for the CDR3 is TGTGCCAGCAACCCGGACAGGACGAAACGTTTATCCTACAATGAGCAGTTCTTC.

The chain uses TRBV7-8 and TRBJ2-6; D is unclear. The CDR3 loop spans 19 amino acids. Germline lookup yields CDR1 SGHVS and CDR2 FQNEAQ. V lost 0 bases to trimming and J lost 0 bases, with 15 bases between them. In nucleotides, the CDR3 is TGTGCCAGCAGCTTAGCGTCCAGAACCTACGACTCTGGGGCCAACGTCCTGACTTTC. As protein: CASSLASRTYDSGANVLTF.

The chain joins TRBV6-1 to TRBJ2-7; D gene uncertain. CDR1 is MNHNS and CDR2 is SASEGT in the germline V gene. The length of the CDR3 is 13 residues. The ends were cut back, 0 bases at V and 1 base at J, with 4 bases in the middle. The CDR3 spells CASSEAGSYEQYV. In nucleotides, the CDR3 is TGTGCCAGCAGTGAAGCAGGGTCCTACGAGCAGTACGTC.

This clonotype was counted only a few times. The V call is TRBV4-1, the J call TRBJ2-5, with 11 bases lining up with TRBD2. The CDR3 is 18 residues long. V lost 3 bases, J lost 2 bases, and 11 bases stayed unmatched. Per the germline V gene, CDR1 is MGHRA and CDR2 is YSYEKL. In nucleotides, the CDR3 is TGCGCCAGCAGCCATGATTATAGCGGGGGGGCTCGACAAGAGACCCAGTACTTC. Protein product: CASSHDYSGGARQETQYF.

This clonotype appeared a few times. The rearrangement uses TRBV7-9 and TRBJ2-3; TRBD2 agrees at 10 bases. Looked up from germline, CDR1 is SEHNR and CDR2 is FQNEAQ (reference sequence). With 5 bases clipped from V and 0 bases from J, the junction kept 5 bases outside the gene matches. This CDR3 has 16 residues. The CDR3 protein is CASSPGTSASTDTQYF. CDR3 sequence (DNA): TGTGCCAGCAGCCCGGGGACTAGCGCTAGCACAGATACGCAGTATTTT. The full variable domain, with the rest looked up from reference TRBV7-9 and TRBJ2-3, is DTGVSQNPRHKITKRGQNVTFRCDPISEHNRLYWYRQTLGQGPEFLTYFQNEAQLEKSRLLSDRFSAERPKGSFSTLEIQRTEQGDSAMYLCASSPGTSASTDTQYFGPGTRLTVL.

This clonotype was seen a handful of times. The chain combines TRBV4-3 with TRBJ1-1; maybe TRBD1 (6 bases). The CDR3 is made up of 15 amino acids. V was trimmed by 0 bases and J by 4 bases, leaving 12 bases between them. Looked up from germline, CDR1 is LGHNA and CDR2 is YSLEER. CDR3 sequence reads: CASSQEAGVITEAFF. Here the CDR3 DNA reads TGCGCCAGCAGCCAAGAGGCAGGGGTTATCACTGAAGCTTTCTTT.

J is TRBJ2-3 and V is TRBV20-1, with 9 bases aligning to TRBD2. In germline, CDR1 is DFQATT, CDR2 SNEGSKA (reference sequence). Trimming took 3 bases from V and 4 from J; bases not matched to a gene: 11. The length of the CDR3 is 16 residues. CDR3 amino acids: CSARASGASLPDTQYF. CDR3 nucleotide sequence: TGCAGTGCTAGGGCTAGCGGGGCGTCCCTACCAGATACGCAGTATTTT.

This clonotype has only a few counts. This rearrangement joins TRBV6-5 to TRBJ1-5; D is uncertain. Germline-derived CDR1 and CDR2 are MNHEY and SVGAGI. Between the trimmed V and J ends, which lost 8 bases and 0 bases, there was a span of 8 bases. The CDR3 has 13 residues. The CDR3 is CASGPYSNQPQHF. The CDR3 DNA sequence: TGTGCCAGCGGGCCGTATAGCAATCAGCCCCAGCATTTT.

Only a few counts were recorded for this clonotype. The V gene is TRBV13, the J gene TRBJ2-5; 8 bases fit TRBD2. CDR3 length: 14 amino acids. Germline lookup yields CDR1 PRHDT and CDR2 FYEKMQ (reference sequence). V was pared by 0 bases and J by 5 bases, with 2 bases of the junction left unmatched. The CDR3 spells CASSLGSSGETQYF. The CDR3, as DNA: TGTGCCAGCAGCTTAGGCTCTAGCGGGGAGACCCAGTACTTC.

This clonotype was detected a few times. V gene TRBV5-5 combines with J gene TRBJ2-3; D not resolved. Trimming cost V 3 bases and J 0 bases, with 14 bases left between them. Germline V gives CDR1 SGHKS, CDR2 YYEKEE (reference sequence). The CDR3 has 16 residues. This CDR3 is CASSSLLRPSTDTQYF. CDR3 nucleotide sequence: TGTGCCAGCAGCTCATTACTTCGGCCGAGCACAGATACGCAGTATTTT.

This clonotype was observed a few times. The genes are TRBV7-3 and TRBJ2-3; the D gene is possibly TRBD2 (6 bases). V was clipped by 5 bases and J by 1 base, with 19 bases between them. CDR1 and CDR2 (germline): SGHTA, FQGTGA. There are 17 residues in the CDR3. Here the CDR3 reads CASSSGPGIDGTDTQYF. DNA of the CDR3: TGTGCCAGCAGCAGCGGGCCCGGTATCGACGGCACAGATACGCAGTATTTT.